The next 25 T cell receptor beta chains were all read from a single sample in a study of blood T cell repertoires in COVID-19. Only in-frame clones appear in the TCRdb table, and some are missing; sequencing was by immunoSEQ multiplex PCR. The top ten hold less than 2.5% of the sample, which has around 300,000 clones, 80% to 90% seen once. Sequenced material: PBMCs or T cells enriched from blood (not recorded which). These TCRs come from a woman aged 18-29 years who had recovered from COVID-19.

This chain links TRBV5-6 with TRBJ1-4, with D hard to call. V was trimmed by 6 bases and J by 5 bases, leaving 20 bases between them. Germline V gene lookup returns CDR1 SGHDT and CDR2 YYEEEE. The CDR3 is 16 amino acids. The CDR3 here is CASTLGVEEKNEKLFF. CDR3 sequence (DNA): TGTGCCAGCACCCTTGGCGTTGAGGAAAAAAATGAAAAACTGTTTTTT.

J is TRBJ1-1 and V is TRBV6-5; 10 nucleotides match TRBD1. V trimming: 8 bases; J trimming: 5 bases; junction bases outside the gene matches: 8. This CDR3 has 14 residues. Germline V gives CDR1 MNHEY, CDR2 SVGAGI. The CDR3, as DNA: TGTGCCAGCGGGGGGGGACAGGGGTATACTGAAGCTTTCTTT. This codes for CASGGGQGYTEAFF.

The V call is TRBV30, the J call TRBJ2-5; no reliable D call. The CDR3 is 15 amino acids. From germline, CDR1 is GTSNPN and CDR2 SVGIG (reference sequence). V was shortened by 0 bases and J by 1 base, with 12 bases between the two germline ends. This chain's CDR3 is CAWSVLRQRQETQYF. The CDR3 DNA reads TGTGCCTGGAGTGTACTGCGGCAACGCCAAGAGACCCAGTACTTC. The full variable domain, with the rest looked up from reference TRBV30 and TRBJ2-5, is SQTIHQWPATLVQPVGSPLSLECTVEGTSNPNLYWYRQAAGRGLQLLFYSVGIGQISSEVPQNLSASRPQDRQFILSSKKLLLSDSGFYLCAWSVLRQRQETQYFGPGTRLLVL.

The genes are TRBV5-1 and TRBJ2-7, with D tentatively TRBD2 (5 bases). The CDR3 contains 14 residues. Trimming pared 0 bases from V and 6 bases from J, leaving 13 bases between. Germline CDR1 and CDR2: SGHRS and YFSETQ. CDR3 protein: CASSLGQRASEQYF. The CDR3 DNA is TGCGCCAGCAGCTTGGGTCAGAGGGCGAGCGAGCAGTACTTC.

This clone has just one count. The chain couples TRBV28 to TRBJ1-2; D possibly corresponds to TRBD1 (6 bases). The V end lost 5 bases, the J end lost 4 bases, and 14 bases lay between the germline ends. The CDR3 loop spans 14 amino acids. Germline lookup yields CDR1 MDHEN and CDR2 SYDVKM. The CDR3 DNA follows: TGTGCCAGCAGTCTTACAGGGTATCGCTATGGCTACACCTTC. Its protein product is CASSLTGYRYGYTF.

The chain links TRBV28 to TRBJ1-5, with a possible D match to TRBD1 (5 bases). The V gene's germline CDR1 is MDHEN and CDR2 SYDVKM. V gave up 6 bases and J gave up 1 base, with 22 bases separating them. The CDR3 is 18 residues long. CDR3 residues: CASSLGGLLGLSNQPQHF. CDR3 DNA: TGTGCCAGCAGCCTGGGGGGACTCCTTGGACTCAGCAATCAGCCCCAGCATTTT.

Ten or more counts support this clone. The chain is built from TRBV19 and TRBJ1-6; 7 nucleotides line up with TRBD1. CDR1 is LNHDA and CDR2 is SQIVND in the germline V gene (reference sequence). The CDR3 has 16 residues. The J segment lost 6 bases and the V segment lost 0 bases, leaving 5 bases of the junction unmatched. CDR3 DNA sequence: TGTGCCAGTAGTATAGAATTGGGACAGACTAATTCACCCCTCCACTTT. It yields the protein CASSIELGQTNSPLHF.

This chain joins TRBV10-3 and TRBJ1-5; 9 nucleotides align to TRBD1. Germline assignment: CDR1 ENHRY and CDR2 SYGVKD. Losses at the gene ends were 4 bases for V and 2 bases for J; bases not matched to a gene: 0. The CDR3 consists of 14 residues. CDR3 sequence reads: CAISGTGGNQPQHF. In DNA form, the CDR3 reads TGTGCCATCAGTGGGACAGGGGGCAATCAGCCCCAGCATTTT.

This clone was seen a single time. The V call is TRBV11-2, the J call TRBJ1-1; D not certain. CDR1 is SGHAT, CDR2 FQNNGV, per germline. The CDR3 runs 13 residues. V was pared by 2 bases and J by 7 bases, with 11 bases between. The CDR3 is CASSLTGYGEAFF. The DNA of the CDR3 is TGTGCCAGCAGCTTAACCGGGTACGGTGAAGCTTTCTTT.

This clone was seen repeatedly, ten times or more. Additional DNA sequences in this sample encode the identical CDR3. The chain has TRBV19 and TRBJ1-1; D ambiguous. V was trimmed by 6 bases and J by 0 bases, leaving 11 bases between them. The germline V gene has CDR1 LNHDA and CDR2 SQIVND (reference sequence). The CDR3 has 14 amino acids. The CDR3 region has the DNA TGTGCCAGTAGGTCAGGACTGTTGAACACTGAAGCTTTCTTT. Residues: CASRSGLLNTEAFF.

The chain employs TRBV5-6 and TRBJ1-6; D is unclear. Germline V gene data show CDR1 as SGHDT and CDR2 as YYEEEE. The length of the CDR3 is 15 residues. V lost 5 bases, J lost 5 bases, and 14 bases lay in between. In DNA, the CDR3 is TGTGCCAGCAGTCCATTGGGCAGAAATAATTCACCCCTCCACTTT. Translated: CASSPLGRNNSPLHF.

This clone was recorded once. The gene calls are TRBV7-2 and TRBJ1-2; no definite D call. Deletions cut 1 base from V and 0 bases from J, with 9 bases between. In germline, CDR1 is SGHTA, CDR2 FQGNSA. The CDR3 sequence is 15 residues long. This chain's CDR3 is CASSLGREANYGYTF. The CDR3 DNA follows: TGTGCCAGCAGCTTAGGACGGGAAGCTAACTATGGCTACACCTTC.

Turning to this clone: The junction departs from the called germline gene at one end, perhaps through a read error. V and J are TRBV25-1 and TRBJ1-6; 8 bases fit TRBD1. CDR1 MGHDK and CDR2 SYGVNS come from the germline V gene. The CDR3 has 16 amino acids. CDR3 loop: CASRESGTGIFSPLHF. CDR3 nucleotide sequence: TGTGCCAGCAGGGAATCCGGGACAGGAATTTTTTCACCCCTCCACTTT.

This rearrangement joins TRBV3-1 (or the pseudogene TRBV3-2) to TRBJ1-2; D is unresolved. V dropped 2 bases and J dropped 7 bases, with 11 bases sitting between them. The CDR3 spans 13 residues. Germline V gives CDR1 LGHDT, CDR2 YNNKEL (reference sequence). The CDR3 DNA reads TGTGCCAGCAGCCAAAACGGTGCGGTTGGCTACACCTTC. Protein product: CASSQNGAVGYTF.

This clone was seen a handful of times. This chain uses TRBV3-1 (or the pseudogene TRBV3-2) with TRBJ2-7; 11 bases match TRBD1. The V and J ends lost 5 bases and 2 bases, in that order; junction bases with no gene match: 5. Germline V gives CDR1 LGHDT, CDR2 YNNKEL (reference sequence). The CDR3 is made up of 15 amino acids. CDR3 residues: CASSAPGQGAYEQYF. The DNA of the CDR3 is TGTGCCAGCAGCGCACCGGGACAGGGGGCCTACGAGCAGTACTTC.

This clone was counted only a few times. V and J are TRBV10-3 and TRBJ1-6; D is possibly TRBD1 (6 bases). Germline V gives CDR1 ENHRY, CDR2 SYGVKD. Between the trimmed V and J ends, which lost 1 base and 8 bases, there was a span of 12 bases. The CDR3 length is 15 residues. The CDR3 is CAISEYRVLDSPLHF. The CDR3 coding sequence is TGTGCCATCAGTGAGTACAGGGTTTTAGATTCACCCCTCCACTTT.

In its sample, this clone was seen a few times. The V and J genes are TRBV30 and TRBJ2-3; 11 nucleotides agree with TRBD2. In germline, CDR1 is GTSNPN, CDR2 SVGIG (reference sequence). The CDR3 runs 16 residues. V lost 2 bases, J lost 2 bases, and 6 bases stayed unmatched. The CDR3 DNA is TGTGCCTGGAGTATCTTTAGCGGGGGGGCCACAGATACGCAGTATTTT. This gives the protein CAWSIFSGGATDTQYF.

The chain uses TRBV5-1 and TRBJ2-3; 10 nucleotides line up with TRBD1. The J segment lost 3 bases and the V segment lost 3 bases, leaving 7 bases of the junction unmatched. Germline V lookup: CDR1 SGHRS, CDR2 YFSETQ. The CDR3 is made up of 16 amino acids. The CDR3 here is CASSSLRDRGTDTQYF. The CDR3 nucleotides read TGCGCCAGCAGCTCACTCCGGGACAGGGGTACAGATACGCAGTATTTT.

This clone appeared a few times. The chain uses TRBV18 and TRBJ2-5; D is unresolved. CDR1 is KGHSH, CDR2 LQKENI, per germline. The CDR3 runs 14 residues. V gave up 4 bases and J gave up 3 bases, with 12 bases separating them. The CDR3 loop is CASSRSALEETQYF. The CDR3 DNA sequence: TGTGCCAGCTCACGATCCGCGCTGGAAGAGACCCAGTACTTC.

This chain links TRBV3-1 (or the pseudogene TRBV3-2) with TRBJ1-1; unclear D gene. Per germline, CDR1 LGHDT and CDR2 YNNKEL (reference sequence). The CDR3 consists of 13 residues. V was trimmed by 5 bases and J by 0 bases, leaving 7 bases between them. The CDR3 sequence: CASSSSMNTEAFF. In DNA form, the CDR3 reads TGTGCCAGCAGCTCCTCTATGAACACTGAAGCTTTCTTT.

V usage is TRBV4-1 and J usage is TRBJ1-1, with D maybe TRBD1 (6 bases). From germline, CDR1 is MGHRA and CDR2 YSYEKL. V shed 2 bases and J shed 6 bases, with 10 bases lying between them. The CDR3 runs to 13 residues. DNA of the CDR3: TGCGCCAGCAGCCAAAACAGGGCCCCTGAAGCTTTCTTT. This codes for CASSQNRAPEAFF.

The CDR3: CASPLTGGSEKLFF. CDR3 coding DNA: TGCGCCAGCCCCTTGACAGGGGGGAGCGAAAAACTGTTTTTT. The rearrangement links TRBV5-1 to TRBJ1-4, with 9 bases lining up with TRBD1. The CDR3 spans 14 residues. Germline V gene lookup returns CDR1 SGHRS and CDR2 YFSETQ. Losses at the gene ends were 7 bases for V and 8 bases for J; bases not matched to a gene: 9.

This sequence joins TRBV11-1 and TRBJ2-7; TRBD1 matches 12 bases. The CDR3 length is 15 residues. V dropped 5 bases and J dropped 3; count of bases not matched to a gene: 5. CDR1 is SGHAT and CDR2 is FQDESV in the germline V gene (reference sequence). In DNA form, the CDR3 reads TGTGCCAGCAGCGCCGGGACAGGGGGCTACTACGAGCAGTACTTC. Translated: CASSAGTGGYYEQYF.

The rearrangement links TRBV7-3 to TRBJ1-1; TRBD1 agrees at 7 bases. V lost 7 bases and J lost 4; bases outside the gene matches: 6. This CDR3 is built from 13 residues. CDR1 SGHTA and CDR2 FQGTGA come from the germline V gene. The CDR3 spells CASTSSGGTEAFF. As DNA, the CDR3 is TGTGCCAGCACCTCATCAGGGGGCACTGAAGCTTTCTTT.

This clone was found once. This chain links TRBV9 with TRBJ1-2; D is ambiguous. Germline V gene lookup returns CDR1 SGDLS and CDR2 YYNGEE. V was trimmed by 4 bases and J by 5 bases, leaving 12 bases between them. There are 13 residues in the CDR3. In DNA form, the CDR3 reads TGTGCCAGCAGCCAGACGTTACAGTATGGCTACACCTTC. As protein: CASSQTLQYGYTF.